What follows are 20 T cell receptor beta chains derived from one specimen sequenced in a study of shared clonotypes between healthy human individuals. Generated by immunoSEQ multiplex PCR, the TCRdb table keeps only in-frame clones and is missing some. The table shows approximately 2.5 million clones, with roughly 93% occurring only once. The sequencing input was naive CD4+ T cells from PBMCs. Subset of the sample: CD45RA+ positively selected. The receptors come from a man between 18 and 29 years old in good health. Some clones in this sample may be carry-over from other donors' samples.

The V gene is TRBV27, the J gene TRBJ1-2, with D maybe TRBD1 (5 bases). CDR1 and CDR2 (germline): MNHEY, SMNVEV (reference sequence). Between the trimmed V and J ends, which lost 5 bases and 8 bases, there was a span of 24 bases. The CDR3 consists of 16 residues. The CDR3: CASSPLPWQGGRGYTF. The CDR3 DNA follows: TGTGCCAGCAGTCCTCTCCCCTGGCAGGGCGGACGGGGCTACACCTTC.

V and J are TRBV28 and TRBJ2-5; D possibly uses TRBD1 or TRBD2 (7 bases each). V lost 4 bases, J lost 3 bases, and 9 bases lay in between. Germline assignment: CDR1 MDHEN and CDR2 SYDVKM. CDR3 length: 13 residues. The CDR3 region is CASSSGGEETQYF. The CDR3 DNA sequence: TGTGCCAGCAGTTCAGGGGGGGAAGAGACCCAGTACTTC. The full variable domain, rest sourced from reference TRBV28 and TRBJ2-5, is DVKVTQSSRYLVKRTGEKVFLECVQDMDHENMFWYRQDPGLGLRLIYFSYDVKMKEKGDIPEGYSVSREKKERFSLILESASTNQTSMYLCASSSGGEETQYFGPGTRLLVL.

V and J are TRBV5-1 and TRBJ1-1; D perhaps matches TRBD1 (6 bases). CDR1 and CDR2 (germline): SGHRS, YFSETQ. The ends were cut back, 3 bases at V and 0 bases at J, with 15 bases in the middle. The CDR3 is made up of 16 amino acids. CDR3 amino acids: CASSSEPGHLNTEAFF. The CDR3, as DNA: TGCGCCAGCAGCTCTGAACCGGGACACCTGAACACTGAAGCTTTCTTT.

With respect to this clone: The sample carries other DNA sequences with the same CDR3. The rearrangement links TRBV5-1 to TRBJ1-1; TRBD1 might be the D (6 bases). V was pared by 3 bases and J by 1 base, with 10 bases between. Germline CDR1 reads SGHRS; CDR2 reads YFSETQ. The CDR3 covers 14 residues. In DNA, the CDR3 is TGCGCCAGCAGCTCAACGACAGGGAACACTGAAGCTTTCTTT. Protein: CASSSTTGNTEAFF.

For the CDR3, the DNA is TGCGCCAGCAGGACGGGACAGGGTGGCTATGGCTACACCTTC. It encodes CASRTGQGGYGYTF. This chain links TRBV5-1 with TRBJ1-2; 9 positions match TRBD1. CDR1 SGHRS and CDR2 YFSETQ come from the germline V gene. V shed 5 bases and J 4 bases; nucleotides not matched to a gene: 6. This CDR3 comprises 14 residues. The entire variable domain, with the rest obtained from reference TRBV5-1 and TRBJ1-2, is as follows: KAGVTQTPRYLIKTRGQQVTLSCSPISGHRSVSWYQQTPGQGLQFLFEYFSETQRNKGNFPGRFSGRQFSNSRSEMNVSTLELGDSALYLCASRTGQGGYGYTFGSGTRLTVV.

The chain has TRBV25-1 and TRBJ2-1, with 12 bases that match TRBD2. Per germline, CDR1 MGHDK and CDR2 SYGVNS. The CDR3 consists of 15 residues. Germline trimming cut 6 bases from V and 6 bases from J; bases unmatched to any gene: 6. In DNA form, the CDR3 reads TGTGCCAGCAGAGGACTAGCGGGGAGGCTCAATGAGCAGTTCTTC. It encodes CASRGLAGRLNEQFF.

CDR3 nucleotides: TGCGCCACCAAGCTCGGGGATCCATCAAACTATGGCTACACCTTC. As protein: CATKLGDPSNYGYTF. The chain couples TRBV5-1 to TRBJ1-2; D remains unclear. CDR1 is SGHRS, CDR2 YFSETQ, per germline. The CDR3 spans 15 residues. Trimming left V 9 bases short and J 2 bases short, with 20 bases between. The full variable domain, rest sourced from reference TRBV5-1 and TRBJ1-2, is KAGVTQTPRYLIKTRGQQVTLSCSPISGHRSVSWYQQTPGQGLQFLFEYFSETQRNKGNFPGRFSGRQFSNSRSEMNVSTLELGDSALYLCATKLGDPSNYGYTFGSGTRLTVV.

The chain links TRBV4-1 to TRBJ2-1; either TRBD1 or TRBD2 may supply D (5 bases each). CDR1 and CDR2 from the germline V gene are MGHRA and YSYEKL. This CDR3 is 14 amino acids long. V lost 0 bases and J lost 14, with 17 bases in between. CDR3 amino acids: CASSQEGVGRVKFF. The CDR3 DNA follows: TGCGCCAGCAGCCAAGAAGGGGTAGGGCGGGTGAAGTTCTTC.

The chain recombines TRBV27 with TRBJ2-3, with a weak D call TRBD2 (6 bases). V was pared by 6 bases and J by 2 bases, with 27 bases between. This CDR3 comprises 19 residues. Germline V gives CDR1 MNHEY, CDR2 SMNVEV (reference sequence). CDR3 loop: CASSTLAVGGTPNTDTQYF. CDR3 sequence (DNA): TGTGCCAGCAGCACCCTGGCTGTTGGCGGGACTCCTAACACAGATACGCAGTATTTT.

V gene TRBV10-3 combines with J gene TRBJ2-7; 7 bases line up with TRBD2. The ends lost 0 bases at V and 3 bases at J; junction bases unmatched: 5. The germline V gene encodes CDR1 ENHRY and CDR2 SYGVKD. CDR3 length: 15 amino acids. This chain's CDR3 is CAISESPSGIYEQYF. The CDR3 DNA reads as TGTGCCATCAGTGAGTCCCCTAGCGGCATCTACGAGCAGTACTTC.

The chain joins TRBV28 to TRBJ2-7; 10 nucleotides agree with TRBD2. Germline V gives CDR1 MDHEN, CDR2 SYDVKM. The ends lost 3 bases at V and 5 bases at J; junction bases unmatched: 7. This CDR3 is 15 amino acids long. DNA for the CDR3: TGTGCCAGCAGTTTGTGGGGACTAGCGAGCCACGAGCAGTACTTC. Its translation: CASSLWGLASHEQYF.

The chain links TRBV27 to TRBJ1-1, with D possibly TRBD1 on 6 matching bases. The germline V and J ends were trimmed by 6 bases and 10 bases, with 21 bases remaining between them. CDR1 is MNHEY and CDR2 is SMNVEV in the germline V gene (reference sequence). The CDR3 spans 14 residues. This CDR3 reads CASSPVRGARGAFF. As DNA, the CDR3 is TGTGCCAGCAGCCCCGTGCGGGGGGCGAGAGGAGCTTTCTTT.

The chain combines TRBV6-1 with TRBJ2-7, with D unresolved. This CDR3 has 13 amino acids. CDR1 and CDR2 (germline): MNHNS, SASEGT. The germline V and J ends were trimmed by 2 bases and 4 bases, with 9 bases remaining between them. Here the CDR3 reads CASSESRRYEQYF. The CDR3 bases are TGTGCCAGCAGTGAATCGAGAAGATACGAGCAGTACTTC.

The chain is built from TRBV7-9 and TRBJ1-5; 7 bases are shared with TRBD1. Trimming took 4 bases from V and 3 from J; bases not matched to a gene: 3. Germline V gene data show CDR1 as SEHNR and CDR2 as FQNEAQ (reference sequence). CDR3 size: 14 residues. The CDR3 nucleotides are TGTGCCAGCAGCTCAGGGGGGGCCAATCAGCCCCAGCATTTT. Its protein product is CASSSGGANQPQHF.

The chain recombines TRBV6-5 with TRBJ1-1; TRBD1 might be the D (6 bases). The CDR3 runs 15 residues. Trimming shortened V by 6 bases and J by 5 bases, and 19 bases separated the two germline ends. Germline CDR1 MNHEY, CDR2 SVGAGI. The CDR3 here is CASRPLRRGNTEAFF. The CDR3 nucleotides read TGTGCCAGCAGACCACTTCGCAGGGGCAATACTGAAGCTTTCTTT.

In this sample, this clone turned up once. Here the CDR3 reads CSVVASGRAVEQFF. CDR3 coding DNA: TGCAGCGTTGTTGCTAGCGGGAGGGCTGTTGAGCAGTTCTTC. This chain uses TRBV29-1 with TRBJ2-1, with 12 bases lining up with TRBD2. With 4 bases clipped from V and 9 bases from J, the junction kept 7 bases outside the gene matches. Germline V gene sequence: CDR1 SQVTM, CDR2 ANQGSEA. This CDR3 is built from 14 residues.

The CDR3 nucleotides read TGCGCCAGCAGCCAAGACGGGCAGGGTCCCTTAAAGGGCCAGCCCCAGCATTTT. Amino acid sequence: CASSQDGQGPLKGQPQHF. This chain links TRBV4-1 with TRBJ1-5; tentatively, D is TRBD1 (5 bases). The CDR3 is 18 amino acids. Germline values: CDR1 MGHRA, CDR2 YSYEKL. The V and J ends lost 0 bases and 7 bases respectively, with 22 bases between them.

This chain connects TRBV19 to TRBJ1-1, with a tentative D call TRBD1 (6 bases). There are 14 residues in the CDR3. V lost 7 bases and J 4 bases, leaving 16 bases between the germline ends. Germline CDR1 is LNHDA and CDR2 is SQIVND (reference sequence). CDR3 bases: TGTGCCAGTACCCCAAACAGGGTAAGCACTGAAGCTTTCTTT. As protein: CASTPNRVSTEAFF.

The CDR3 nucleotides read TGTGCCAGCAGCCAAGAGGGTCCGACTACGTTCTTC. Translating it yields CASSQEGPTTFF. The rearrangement joins TRBV4-2 to TRBJ2-1; TRBD2 is a possible D gene (5 bases). The germline V gene encodes CDR1 LGHNA and CDR2 YNFKEQ. V lost 0 bases and J 15 bases, leaving 12 bases between the germline ends. The CDR3 spans 12 residues.

The rearrangement joins TRBV5-1 to TRBJ2-4; 8 nucleotides align to TRBD1. The CDR3 sequence is 14 residues long. In germline, CDR1 is SGHRS, CDR2 YFSETQ. Germline trimming cut 4 bases from V and 8 bases from J; bases unmatched to any gene: 8. The CDR3 sequence is CASSDPQGEDIQYF. In DNA form, the CDR3 reads TGCGCCAGCAGCGATCCACAGGGGGAGGACATTCAGTACTTC.